The 17 T cell receptor beta chains below come from one sample, sequenced in a study of T-cell memory formation after mild COVID-19. TCRdb reprocessed the 5' RACE reads with MiXCR, giving one entry per CDR3 protein. The sample carries about 180,000 distinct CDR3 sequences, roughly 20% recorded once. Sequencing input: PBMCs or a T cell subset sorted from them (not recorded which). Receptors originate from a man between 18 and 35 years old who had mild COVID-19 (a few samples of this study predate the infection). Cell type and time point are not known.

This clonotype has ten or more counts. The gene calls are TRBV18 and TRBJ2-3; D not resolved. This CDR3 is built from 14 residues. Germline values: CDR1 KGHSH, CDR2 LQKENI. V was pared by 0 bases and J by 1 base, with 5 bases between. CDR3 residues: CASSPPVRTDTQYF. CDR3 nucleotides: TGTGCCAGCTCACCACCGGTCCGCACAGATACGCAGTATTTT. The complete variable domain, with remaining parts taken from reference TRBV18 and TRBJ2-3, reads NAGVMQNPRHLVRRRGQEARLRCSPMKGHSHVYWYRQLPEEGLKFMVYLQKENIIDESGMPKERFSAEFPKEGPSILRIQQVVRGDSAAYFCASSPPVRTDTQYFGPGTRLTVL.

This sequence joins TRBV12-3 or TRBV12-4 and TRBJ2-4; 7 nucleotides agree with TRBD1. This CDR3 spans 14 amino acids. J was trimmed by 0 bases and V by 6 bases; bases with no gene match: 2. The CDR3 protein is CASRSGGAKNIQYF. For the CDR3, the DNA is TGTGCCAGCAGGTCAGGGGGAGCCAAAAACATTCAGTACTTC.

This clonotype has a handful of counts. V and J are TRBV5-5 and TRBJ2-7; D might be TRBD2 (5 bases). Trimming removed 2 bases from V and 5 bases from J, with 14 bases in between. The CDR3 totals 14 residues. Germline CDR1 reads SGHKS; CDR2 reads YYEKEE (reference sequence). The CDR3: CASSFRLGSDEQYF. CDR3 in DNA: TGTGCCAGCAGCTTTCGGTTAGGGAGCGACGAGCAGTACTTC.

Only a few counts were recorded for this clonotype. The genes are TRBV7-9 and TRBJ2-7, with D possibly TRBD2 on 6 matching bases. V was clipped by 8 bases and J by 5 bases, with 13 bases between them. CDR1 and CDR2 from the germline V gene are SEHNR and FQNEAQ (reference sequence). The CDR3 contains 12 residues. The CDR3 DNA reads TGTGCCAGCGGACTATTGGATAACGAGCAGTACGTC. Its protein is CASGLLDNEQYV.

This clonotype has more than one count but fewer than ten. The J gene is TRBJ1-6, the V gene TRBV6-2 or TRBV6-3; no clear D. V was shortened by 7 bases and J by 15 bases, with 16 bases between the two germline ends. The CDR3 runs 12 residues. Germline CDR1 MNHEY, CDR2 SVGEGT. The CDR3 bases are TGTGCCAGCATCTCTCCTGGTGGAGTCCTCCACTTT. This translates into CASISPGGVLHF.

This clonotype was found a few times. The CDR3 loop is CASYPRREESEAFF. CDR3 coding DNA: TGTGCCAGCTACCCGCGGCGGGAAGAGTCTGAAGCTTTCTTT. The J gene is TRBJ1-1, the V gene TRBV18; no firm D call. Trimming shortened V by 7 bases and J by 6 bases, and 18 bases separated the two germline ends. Looked up from germline, CDR1 is KGHSH and CDR2 is LQKENI. The CDR3 has 14 amino acids.

J is TRBJ1-1 and V is TRBV12-3 or TRBV12-4, with 9 bases that match TRBD1. Unmatched junction bases numbered 2, after V lost 3 bases and J lost 0 bases. The CDR3 totals 15 residues. CDR3 loop: CASSFYRGLNTEAFF. The CDR3 DNA sequence: TGTGCCAGCAGTTTCTACAGGGGGCTGAACACTGAAGCTTTCTTT.

This rearrangement joins TRBV6-5 to TRBJ1-6, with D uncertain. V gave up 6 bases and J gave up 15 bases, with 18 bases separating them. CDR3 length: 13 amino acids. Germline V gives CDR1 MNHEY, CDR2 SVGAGI. Here the CDR3 reads CASREAVLGDLHF. The CDR3 nucleotides read TGTGCCAGCAGGGAAGCCGTTTTAGGAGACCTCCACTTT.

This clonotype has more than one count but fewer than ten. The genes are TRBV28 and TRBJ2-3, with 8 bases identical to TRBD1. Germline V gene data show CDR1 as MDHEN and CDR2 as SYDVKM. This CDR3 contains 15 residues. With V trimmed by 7 bases and J by 3 bases, 9 bases remained unmatched. This CDR3 is CASTLGTGRTDTQYF. In DNA form, the CDR3 reads TGTGCCAGCACCCTTGGGACAGGTCGAACAGATACGCAGTATTTT.

This chain uses TRBV12-3 or TRBV12-4 with TRBJ1-1; tentatively, D is TRBD1 (6 bases). V lost 6 bases to trimming and J lost 1 base, with 21 bases between them. The CDR3 is made up of 17 amino acids. The CDR3 is CASRRAAWGAQNTEAFF. CDR3 bases: TGTGCCAGCAGGAGAGCTGCTTGGGGGGCGCAGAACACTGAAGCTTTCTTT.

Many counts were recorded for this clonotype. This chain joins TRBV6-6 and TRBJ2-7, with 11 nucleotides matching TRBD1. This CDR3 is 13 amino acids long. CDR1 MNHNY and CDR2 SVGAGI come from the germline V gene (reference sequence). Trimming cost V 5 bases and J 6 bases; bases outside gene matches: 3. The CDR3 coding sequence is TGTGCCAGCAGTCCGGGGACAGGGGGCGAGCAGTACTTC. This translates into CASSPGTGGEQYF.

The chain combines TRBV14 with TRBJ1-4; 7 nucleotides line up with TRBD1. The V gene end was trimmed by 4 bases and the J gene end by 0 bases; junction bases not matched to a gene: 8. This CDR3 contains 17 residues. CDR1 and CDR2 (germline): SGHDN, FVKESK. The CDR3 spells CASSPTTGVTTNEKLFF. The CDR3 coding sequence is TGTGCCAGCAGCCCTACTACAGGGGTAACAACTAATGAAAAACTGTTTTTT.

Of note for this clonotype: Relative to the germline gene, one junction end is altered; a read error may explain this. V and J are TRBV12-3 or TRBV12-4 and TRBJ1-1, with a tentative D call TRBD1 (5 bases). The CDR3 contains 15 residues. The CDR3 is CSSTPRGGGWTEAFF. The CDR3 DNA sequence: TGTTCCAGCACCCCGAGGGGTGGAGGTTGGACTGAAGCTTTCTTT.

The CDR3, as DNA: TGTGCCAGCAGCTTAATCTACGAGCAGTACTTC. Translated, it gives CASSLIYEQYF. J is TRBJ2-7 and V is TRBV7-2, with D unclear. V dropped 2 bases and J dropped 3 bases, with 2 bases sitting between them. The CDR3 is 11 amino acids. Germline CDR1 and CDR2: SGHTA and FQGNSA. Full variable domain (outside the CDR3, taken from reference TRBV7-2 and TRBJ2-7): GAGVSQSPSNKVTEKGKDVELRCDPISGHTALYWYRQSLGQGLEFLIYFQGNSAPDKSGLPSDRFSAERTGGSVSTLTIQRTQQEDSAVYLCASSLIYEQYFGPGTRLTVT.

This chain links TRBV5-1 with TRBJ2-7; no reliable D call. Trimming pared 0 bases from V and 2 bases from J, leaving 6 bases between. From germline, CDR1 is SGHRS and CDR2 YFSETQ. The length of the CDR3 is 13 residues. For the CDR3, the DNA is TGCGCCAGCAGCTTGGTACCTACCTACGAGCAGTACTTC. This gives the protein CASSLVPTYEQYF.

This clonotype was seen only a few times. The chain joins TRBV20-1 to TRBJ1-1; D is possibly TRBD1 (5 bases). This CDR3 has 10 residues. V dropped 4 bases and J dropped 8 bases, with 8 bases sitting between them. CDR1 is DFQATT, CDR2 SNEGSKA, per germline (reference sequence). The CDR3 sequence is CSAIRTEAFF. The CDR3 nucleotides are TGCAGTGCTATCAGGACAGAAGCTTTCTTT.

CDR3 amino acids: CASSGQGAAYNEQFF. The CDR3 coding sequence is TGCGCCAGCAGCGGACAGGGGGCGGCCTACAATGAGCAGTTCTTC. The V and J genes are TRBV5-1 and TRBJ2-1; TRBD1 aligns across 11 bases. The germline V gene encodes CDR1 SGHRS and CDR2 YFSETQ. V shed 4 bases, J shed 2 bases, and the junction held 2 bases outside the gene matches. The CDR3 loop spans 15 amino acids.